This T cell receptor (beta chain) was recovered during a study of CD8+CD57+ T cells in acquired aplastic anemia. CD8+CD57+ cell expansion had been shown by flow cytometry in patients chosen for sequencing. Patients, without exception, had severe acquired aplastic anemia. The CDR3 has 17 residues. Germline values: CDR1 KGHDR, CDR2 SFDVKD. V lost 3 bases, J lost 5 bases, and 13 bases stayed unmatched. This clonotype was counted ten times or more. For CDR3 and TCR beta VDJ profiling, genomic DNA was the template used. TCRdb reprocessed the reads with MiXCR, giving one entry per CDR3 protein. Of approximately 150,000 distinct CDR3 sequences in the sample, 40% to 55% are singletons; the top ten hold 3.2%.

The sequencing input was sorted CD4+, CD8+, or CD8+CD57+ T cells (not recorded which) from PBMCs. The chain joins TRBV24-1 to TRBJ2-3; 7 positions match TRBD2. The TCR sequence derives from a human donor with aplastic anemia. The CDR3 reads CATSDPGRAGEQDTQYF. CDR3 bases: TGTGCCACCAGTGATCCGGGGCGGGCGGGAGAACAAGATACGCAGTATTTT.